Listed here are 11 T cell receptor beta chains from one sample, sequenced in a study of blood T cell repertoires in COVID-19. Data came from immunoSEQ multiplex PCR; TCRdb stores just in-frame clones and leaves some out. The sample has roughly 190,000 clones, roughly nine tenths seen once. Sequencing used PBMCs or T cells enriched from blood (not recorded which). Source of these receptors: a woman aged 40-49 years in a cohort exposed to, infected with or recovered from COVID-19 (not recorded which).

V usage is TRBV12-3 or TRBV12-4 and J usage is TRBJ1-1; 7 bases align to TRBD1. V shed 10 bases, J shed 1 base, and the junction held 6 bases outside the gene matches. This CDR3 contains 13 residues. In nucleotides, the CDR3 is TGTGCCACCCGACAGGGACCGAACACTGAAGCTTTCTTT. Its protein is CATRQGPNTEAFF.

The V and J genes are TRBV23-1 and TRBJ2-7, with TRBD2 as a possible D gene (7 bases). TRBV23-1 is labeled an ORF, and its function is uncertain. Trimming cost V 7 bases and J 7 bases, with 17 bases left between them. CDR3 length: 13 amino acids. The CDR3 region is CASNIGGVCEQYF. The CDR3 DNA reads TGCGCCAGCAACATAGGGGGGGTTTGTGAGCAGTACTTC.

The chain employs TRBV11-2 and TRBJ2-5; 9 bases agree with TRBD1. The CDR3 has 15 amino acids. The germline gives CDR1 SGHAT, CDR2 FQNNGV. Trimming cost V 4 bases and J 4 bases; bases outside gene matches: 7. CDR3 DNA sequence: TGTGCCAGCAGCTCAAGGTCGGGACAGGGAGAGACCCAGTACTTC. It is translated as CASSSRSGQGETQYF.

The rearrangement links TRBV27 to TRBJ2-1; 8 bases match TRBD1. This CDR3 comprises 15 residues. Trimming took 2 bases from V and 4 from J; bases not matched to a gene: 4. CDR1 is MNHEY, CDR2 SMNVEV, per germline (reference sequence). CDR3 sequence: CASSLSGQGYNEQFF. The DNA of the CDR3 is TGTGCCAGCAGTTTAAGTGGACAGGGATACAATGAGCAGTTCTTC.

V usage is TRBV27 and J usage is TRBJ1-2; TRBD1 aligns across 11 bases. In germline, CDR1 is MNHEY, CDR2 SMNVEV (reference sequence). V shed 2 bases and J 4 bases; nucleotides not matched to a gene: 3. The CDR3 loop spans 15 amino acids. CDR3 amino acids: CASSLTGTGGYGYTF. For the CDR3, the DNA is TGTGCCAGCAGTTTAACTGGGACAGGGGGCTATGGCTACACCTTC.

V usage is TRBV5-1 and J usage is TRBJ2-7; TRBD1 might be the D (5 bases). This CDR3 has 15 residues. Germline CDR1 SGHRS, CDR2 YFSETQ. V lost 3 bases and J lost 9, with 22 bases in between. CDR3: CASSSTGQPFDGQYF. The CDR3 DNA sequence: TGCGCCAGCAGCTCCACAGGTCAGCCGTTTGATGGGCAGTACTTC.

The rearrangement links TRBV24-1 to TRBJ2-5, with D perhaps matching TRBD2 (5 bases). The CDR3 contains 15 residues. Germline-derived CDR1 and CDR2 are KGHDR and SFDVKD. V was shortened by 0 bases and J by 1 base, with 8 bases between the two germline ends. In nucleotides, the CDR3 is TGTGCCACCAGTGATTTGGGGAGTGCCCAAGAGACCCAGTACTTC. It is translated as CATSDLGSAQETQYF.

The V call is TRBV16, the J call TRBJ1-2; the match to TRBD1 covers 7 bases. The germline V gene has CDR1 KGHSY and CDR2 FQNENV. CDR3 size: 12 residues. With 0 bases clipped from V and 14 bases from J, the junction kept 6 bases outside the gene matches. The CDR3 loop is CASSQSGGALTF. CDR3 nucleotides: TGTGCCAGCAGCCAATCAGGGGGCGCCTTAACCTTC.

This clone came up once. This chain joins TRBV19 and TRBJ2-1, with D possibly matching TRBD1 (6 bases). The length of the CDR3 is 17 residues. V lost 1 base and J lost 4, with 17 bases in between. Germline assignment: CDR1 LNHDA and CDR2 SQIVND (reference sequence). The CDR3 DNA sequence: TGTGCCAGTAGTATAGTGGTTTACAGGGACACTTACAATGAGCAGTTCTTC. As protein: CASSIVVYRDTYNEQFF.

The V call is TRBV4-1, the J call TRBJ1-1; 7 positions agree with TRBD1. V lost 0 bases and J lost 3; bases outside the gene matches: 7. Germline CDR1 MGHRA, CDR2 YSYEKL. This CDR3 contains 16 residues. CDR3 bases: TGCGCCAGCAGCCAAGACCCTATGACAGGGTACACTGAAGCTTTCTTT. Its translation: CASSQDPMTGYTEAFF.

The rearrangement uses TRBV25-1 and TRBJ2-7; 7 bases map to TRBD2. The CDR3 is 14 residues long. Germline V gives CDR1 MGHDK, CDR2 SYGVNS. Trimming took 4 bases from V and 3 from J; bases not matched to a gene: 6. For the CDR3, the DNA is TGTGCCAGCAGTGTGACAGCGGGACGCTACGAGCAGTACTTC. Protein sequence: CASSVTAGRYEQYF.